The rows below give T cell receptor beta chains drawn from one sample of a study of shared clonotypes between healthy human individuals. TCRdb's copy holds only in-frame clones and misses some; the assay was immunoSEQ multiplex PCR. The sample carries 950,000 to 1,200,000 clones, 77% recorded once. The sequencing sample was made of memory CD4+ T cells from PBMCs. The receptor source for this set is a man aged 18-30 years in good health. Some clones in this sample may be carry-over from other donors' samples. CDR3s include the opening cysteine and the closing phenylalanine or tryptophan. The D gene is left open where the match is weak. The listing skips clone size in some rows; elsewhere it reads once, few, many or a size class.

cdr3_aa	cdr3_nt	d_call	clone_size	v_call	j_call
CASNPDYLQETQYF	TGCGCCAGTAACCCGGACTACCTCCAAGAGACCCAGTACTTC	NA	few	TRBV10-1	TRBJ2-5
CASPRPRAGSSYEQYF	TGCGCCAGCCCCCGGCCGAGAGCGGGGAGCTCCTACGAGCAGTACTTC	TRBD2	many	TRBV10-1	TRBJ2-7
CASSLVGTGSGEQYF	TGCGCCAGCAGCTTGGTGGGGACAGGGTCGGGCGAGCAGTACTTC	TRBD1	NA	TRBV5-1	TRBJ2-7
CASSLAVSLLPYEQYF	TGCGCCAGCAGCTTGGCCGTCTCGCTCCTGCCCTACGAGCAGTACTTC	NA	NA	TRBV5-1	TRBJ2-7
CASSLVTGRQTQYF	TGTGCCAGCAGCTTAGTGACGGGTCGGCAGACCCAGTACTTC	NA	NA	TRBV11-2	TRBJ2-5
CASSPDRDQPQHF	TGTGCCAGTAGTCCGGACCGTGATCAGCCCCAGCATTTT	NA	once	TRBV19	TRBJ1-5
CASSPTGINEQFF	TGTGCCAGCAGCCCGACGGGAATCAATGAGCAGTTCTTC	NA	once	TRBV7-9	TRBJ2-1
CASRLTREDLPYF	TGTGCCAGCAGACTCACCCGGGAAGATCTCCCGTATTTT	NA	NA	TRBV6-1	TRBJ2-3
CASSSRGRYGYTF	TGTGCCAGCAGCTCCCGGGGCCGCTATGGCTACACCTTC	NA	NA	TRBV7-2	TRBJ1-2
CASSRDSANTGELFF	TGCGCCAGCAGCCGGGACTCTGCAAACACCGGGGAGCTGTTTTTT	NA	NA	TRBV10-1	TRBJ2-2
CASSVGVAGRVEQFF	TGTGCCAGCAGCGTAGGGGTAGCGGGACGGGTTGAGCAGTTCTTC	TRBD2	NA	TRBV9	TRBJ2-1
CASTPGTGQQETQYF	TGTGCCAGCACCCCGGGGACAGGGCAACAAGAGACCCAGTACTTC	TRBD1	once	TRBV2	TRBJ2-5
CASTWSGSSYEQYF	TGCGCCAGCACGTGGTCGGGAAGCTCCTACGAGCAGTACTTC	NA	once	TRBV10-2	TRBJ2-7
CASSSYDRTDTQYF	TGTGCCAGCAGCTCCTATGACAGGACAGATACGCAGTATTTT	NA	NA	TRBV5-8	TRBJ2-3
CASSIRRATNEKLFF	TGTGCCAGTAGTATCCGCCGTGCAACTAATGAAAAACTGTTTTTT	NA	NA	TRBV19	TRBJ1-4
CASSLGRVGTEAFF	TGCGCCAGCAGCTTGGGGAGGGTAGGGACTGAAGCTTTCTTT	NA	NA	TRBV5-1	TRBJ1-1
CASRARTSTDTQYF	TGTGCCAGTAGGGCTCGGACTAGCACAGATACGCAGTATTTT	NA	NA	TRBV19	TRBJ2-3
CASSSPPVSGSTEAFF	TGTGCCAGCAGCTCGCCACCCGTCTCAGGTTCCACTGAAGCTTTCTTT	NA	NA	TRBV5-4	TRBJ1-1
CASSQGGLADNTGELFF	TGTGCCAGCAGCCAAGGGGGTCTAGCGGACAACACCGGGGAGCTGTTTTTT	TRBD2	NA	TRBV14	TRBJ2-2
CASSLGVAGGSRAEQYF	TGCGCCAGCAGCTTGGGGGTAGCGGGAGGGTCCCGGGCCGAGCAGTACTTC	TRBD2	NA	TRBV5-1	TRBJ2-7
CASSREERVYEQYF	TGCGCCAGCAGCCGTGAGGAACGGGTCTACGAGCAGTACTTC	NA	NA	TRBV4-1	TRBJ2-7
CSVEVGKNTEAFF	TGCAGCGTTGAAGTAGGGAAGAACACTGAAGCTTTCTTT	NA	few	TRBV29-1	TRBJ1-1
CSVQVTGAGNRPQHF	TGCAGCGTTCAAGTTACAGGGGCAGGGAATCGGCCCCAGCATTTT	TRBD1	NA	TRBV29-1	TRBJ1-5
CSVDRGGTAFF	TGCAGCGTGGACCGGGGGGGGACGGCTTTCTTT	NA	few	TRBV29-1	TRBJ1-1
CASSDRAYEQYF	TGTGCCAGCAGTGACAGGGCCTACGAGCAGTACTTC	TRBD1	NA	TRBV6-5	TRBJ2-7
CASSELAGGYNEQFF	TGTGCCAGCAGTGAACTAGCGGGAGGCTACAATGAGCAGTTCTTC	TRBD2	NA	TRBV6-1	TRBJ2-1
CASRKTHRIQEGYTF	TGTGCCAGCAGAAAAACGCACAGGATTCAAGAGGGCTACACCTTC	NA	NA	TRBV7-2	TRBJ1-2
CASSQDLTGGRSYEQYF	TGCGCCAGCAGCCAAGATTTAACCGGAGGCCGCTCCTACGAGCAGTACTTC	NA	NA	TRBV4-1	TRBJ2-7
CASRREDRDRGYGYTF	TGTGCCTCCAGGCGAGAGGACCGGGACAGGGGTTATGGCTACACCTTC	TRBD1	NA	TRBV10-3	TRBJ1-2
CASSQDRVNYGYTF	TGTGCCAGCAGCCAGGACAGGGTTAACTATGGCTACACCTTC	TRBD1	NA	TRBV5-4	TRBJ1-2
CASSVARHTEAFF	TGTGCCAGCAGCGTAGCCAGGCACACTGAAGCTTTCTTT	NA	once	TRBV9	TRBJ1-1
CASSGDSQYATNEKLFF	TGTGCCAGCAGCGGAGACAGCCAATATGCAACTAATGAAAAACTGTTTTTT	NA	NA	TRBV28	TRBJ1-4
CASGQQGLPYEQYF	TGTGCCAGTGGTCAACAGGGCCTTCCCTACGAGCAGTACTTC	NA	NA	TRBV28	TRBJ2-7
CASSFPGKRDEQYF	TGTGCCAGCAGTTTTCCCGGGAAAAGGGACGAGCAGTACTTC	NA	NA	TRBV28	TRBJ2-7
CASRETSGSYNEQFF	TGTGCCAGCAGGGAGACTAGTGGGTCCTACAATGAGCAGTTCTTC	NA	once	TRBV2	TRBJ2-1
CASGGVRRTGELFF	TGTGCCAGCGGAGGCGTGCGGCGCACCGGGGAGCTGTTTTTT	NA	NA	TRBV27	TRBJ2-2
CASSFPGQTEKLFF	TGTGCCAGCAGTTTCCCGGGACAGACGGAAAAACTGTTTTTT	TRBD1	NA	TRBV28	TRBJ1-4
CASSYAGGHFEQYF	TGTGCCAGCAGTTATGCGGGAGGGCATTTCGAGCAGTACTTC	TRBD2	NA	TRBV7-9	TRBJ2-7
CASSVEGSPSYEQYF	TGTGCCAGCAGCGTAGAGGGCTCGCCCTCTTACGAGCAGTACTTC	NA	NA	TRBV9	TRBJ2-7
CASSSSGDPGLLDTQYF	TGTGCCAGCAGTTCCTCGGGGGACCCGGGTTTGTTGGATACGCAGTATTTT	NA	once	TRBV28	TRBJ2-3
CASSARQGPEQYF	TGTGCCAGCAGCGCCCGACAGGGGCCCGAGCAGTACTTC	TRBD1	NA	TRBV7-2	TRBJ2-7
CASSRDRSSYEQYF	TGTGCCAGCAGCCGAGACAGGTCATCCTACGAGCAGTACTTC	NA	NA	TRBV7-9	TRBJ2-7
CASSLGLAGANEQYF	TGTGCCAGCAGCTTAGGGCTAGCGGGAGCGAATGAGCAGTACTTC	TRBD2	NA	TRBV7-9	TRBJ2-7
CASSSVGAGAKNIQYF	TGCGCCAGCAGCTCAGTCGGGGCTGGGGCCAAAAACATTCAGTACTTC	NA	NA	TRBV5-1	TRBJ2-4
CASRLGHQNTEAFF	TGTGCCAGCCGCCTGGGGCACCAGAACACTGAAGCTTTCTTT	NA	NA	TRBV6-6	TRBJ1-1
CAIRGDREQPQHF	TGTGCCATCAGGGGGGACAGAGAGCAGCCCCAGCATTTT	TRBD1	once	TRBV10-3	TRBJ1-5
CASSLGRGSTEAFF	TGTGCCAGCAGCCTTGGACGGGGGAGCACTGAAGCTTTCTTT	NA	NA	TRBV5-4	TRBJ1-1
CASSLESGFEQFF	TGTGCCAGCAGTTTAGAAAGTGGGTTCGAGCAGTTCTTC	NA	NA	TRBV27	TRBJ2-1
CASSLGGTSGSYNEQFF	TGCGCCAGCAGCTTGGGGGGGACTAGCGGCTCCTACAATGAGCAGTTCTTC	TRBD2	NA	TRBV5-1	TRBJ2-1
CASSGTRGRSYGYTF	TGTGCCAGCAGCGGAACGAGGGGGCGCAGCTATGGCTACACCTTC	TRBD1	NA	TRBV9	TRBJ1-2
CASSRGQGKNYGYTF	TGCGCCAGCAGCCGCGGACAGGGCAAAAACTATGGCTACACCTTC	TRBD1	NA	TRBV5-1	TRBJ1-2